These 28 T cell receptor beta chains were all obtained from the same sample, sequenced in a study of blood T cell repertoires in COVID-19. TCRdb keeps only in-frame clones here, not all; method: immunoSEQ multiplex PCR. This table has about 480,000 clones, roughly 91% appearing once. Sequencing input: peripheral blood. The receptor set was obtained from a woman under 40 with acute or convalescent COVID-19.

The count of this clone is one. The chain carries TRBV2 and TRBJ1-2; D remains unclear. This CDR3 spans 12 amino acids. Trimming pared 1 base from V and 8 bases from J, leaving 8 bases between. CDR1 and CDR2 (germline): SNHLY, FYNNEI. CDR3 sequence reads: CASSEGFGGYTF. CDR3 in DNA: TGTGCCAGCAGTGAAGGGTTCGGGGGCTACACCTTC.

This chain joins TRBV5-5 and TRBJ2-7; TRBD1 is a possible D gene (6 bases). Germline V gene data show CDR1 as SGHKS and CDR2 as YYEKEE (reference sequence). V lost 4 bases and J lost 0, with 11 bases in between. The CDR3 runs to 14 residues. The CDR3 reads CASSAPQGSYEQYF. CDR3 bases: TGTGCCAGCAGCGCCCCACAGGGCTCCTACGAGCAGTACTTC. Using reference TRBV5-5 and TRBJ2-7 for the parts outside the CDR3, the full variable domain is DAGVTQSPTHLIKTRGQQVTLRCSPISGHKSVSWYQQVLGQGPQFIFQYYEKEERGRGNFPDRFSARQFPNYSSELNVNALLLGDSALYLCASSAPQGSYEQYFGPGTRLTVT.

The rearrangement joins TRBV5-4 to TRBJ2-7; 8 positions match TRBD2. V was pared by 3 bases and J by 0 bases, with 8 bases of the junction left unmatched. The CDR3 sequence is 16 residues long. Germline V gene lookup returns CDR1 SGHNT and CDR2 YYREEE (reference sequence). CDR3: CASSWGSRGGSYEQYF. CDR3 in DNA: TGTGCCAGCAGCTGGGGCTCTCGGGGGGGCTCCTACGAGCAGTACTTC. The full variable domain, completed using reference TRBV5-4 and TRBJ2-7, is ETGVTQSPTHLIKTRGQQVTLRCSSQSGHNTVSWYQQALGQGPQFIFQYYREEENGRGNFPPRFSGLQFPNYSSELNVNALELDDSALYLCASSWGSRGGSYEQYFGPGTRLTVT.

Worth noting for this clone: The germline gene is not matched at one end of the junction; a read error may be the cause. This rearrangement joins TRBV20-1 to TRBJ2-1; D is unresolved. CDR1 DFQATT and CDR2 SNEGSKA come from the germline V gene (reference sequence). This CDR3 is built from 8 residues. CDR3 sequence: CSAGGSIF. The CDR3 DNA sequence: TGCAGTGCTGGCGGTTCGATCTTC.

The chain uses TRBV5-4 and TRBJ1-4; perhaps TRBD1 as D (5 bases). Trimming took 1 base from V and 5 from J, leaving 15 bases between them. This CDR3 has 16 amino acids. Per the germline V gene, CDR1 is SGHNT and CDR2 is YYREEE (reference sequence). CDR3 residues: CASSLRRGRGNEKLFF. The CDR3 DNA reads TGTGCCAGCAGCTTGAGGCGCGGGAGGGGAAATGAAAAACTGTTTTTT.

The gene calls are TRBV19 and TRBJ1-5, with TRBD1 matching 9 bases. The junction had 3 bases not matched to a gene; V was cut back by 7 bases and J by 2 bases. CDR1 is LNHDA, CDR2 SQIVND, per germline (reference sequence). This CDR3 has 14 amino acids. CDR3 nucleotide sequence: TGTGCCAGTACCTGGACAGGGGGCAATCAGCCCCAGCATTTT. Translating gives CASTWTGGNQPQHF.

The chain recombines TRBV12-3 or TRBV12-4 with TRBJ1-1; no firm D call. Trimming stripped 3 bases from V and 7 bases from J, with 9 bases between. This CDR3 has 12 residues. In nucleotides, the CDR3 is TGTGCCAGCAGTTTTGTCGGGAGTGAAGCTTTCTTT. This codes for CASSFVGSEAFF.

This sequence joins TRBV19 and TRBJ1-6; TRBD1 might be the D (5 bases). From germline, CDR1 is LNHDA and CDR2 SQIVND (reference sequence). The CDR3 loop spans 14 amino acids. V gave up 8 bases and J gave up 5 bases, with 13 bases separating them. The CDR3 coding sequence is TGTGCCAGTTCAGACACAGGTCATAATTCACCCCTCCACTTT. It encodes CASSDTGHNSPLHF. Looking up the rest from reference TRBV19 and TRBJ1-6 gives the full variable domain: DGGITQSPKYLFRKEGQNVTLSCEQNLNHDAMYWYRQDPGQGLRLIYYSQIVNDFQKGDIAEGYSVSREKKESFPLTVTSAQKNPTAFYLCASSDTGHNSPLHFGNGTRLTVT.

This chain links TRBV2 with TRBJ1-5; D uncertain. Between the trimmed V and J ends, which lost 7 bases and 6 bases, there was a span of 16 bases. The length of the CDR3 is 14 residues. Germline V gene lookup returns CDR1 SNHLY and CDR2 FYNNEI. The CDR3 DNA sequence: TGTGCCAGCAAGCTCGGACTCTGGGGTCAGCCCCAGCATTTT. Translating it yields CASKLGLWGQPQHF.

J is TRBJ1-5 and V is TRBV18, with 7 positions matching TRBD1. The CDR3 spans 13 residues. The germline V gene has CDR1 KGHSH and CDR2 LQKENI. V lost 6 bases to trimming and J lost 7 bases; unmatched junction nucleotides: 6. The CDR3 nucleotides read TGTGCCAGCTCCGTAGGGGGCGGCCAGCCCCAGCATTTT. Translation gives CASSVGGGQPQHF. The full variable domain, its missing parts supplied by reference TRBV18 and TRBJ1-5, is NAGVMQNPRHLVRRRGQEARLRCSPMKGHSHVYWYRQLPEEGLKFMVYLQKENIIDESGMPKERFSAEFPKEGPSILRIQQVVRGDSAAYFCASSVGGGQPQHFGDGTRLSIL.

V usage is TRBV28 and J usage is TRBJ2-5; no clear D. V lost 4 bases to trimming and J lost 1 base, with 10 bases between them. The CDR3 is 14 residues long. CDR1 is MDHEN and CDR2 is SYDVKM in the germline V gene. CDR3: CASSSEAVQETQYF. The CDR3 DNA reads TGTGCCAGCAGTTCCGAGGCAGTCCAAGAGACCCAGTACTTC. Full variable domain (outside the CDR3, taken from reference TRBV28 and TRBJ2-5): DVKVTQSSRYLVKRTGEKVFLECVQDMDHENMFWYRQDPGLGLRLIYFSYDVKMKEKGDIPEGYSVSREKKERFSLILESASTNQTSMYLCASSSEAVQETQYFGPGTRLLVL.

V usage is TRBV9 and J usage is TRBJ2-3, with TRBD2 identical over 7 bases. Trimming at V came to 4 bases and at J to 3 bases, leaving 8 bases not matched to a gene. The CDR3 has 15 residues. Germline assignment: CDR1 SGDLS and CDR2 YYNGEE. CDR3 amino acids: CASSPLSSGTDTQYF. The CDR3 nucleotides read TGTGCCAGCAGCCCCCTTTCTAGCGGTACAGATACGCAGTATTTT. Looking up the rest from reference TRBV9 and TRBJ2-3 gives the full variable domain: DSGVTQTPKHLITATGQRVTLRCSPRSGDLSVYWYQQSLDQGLQFLIQYYNGEERAKGNILERFSAQQFPDLHSELNLSSLELGDSALYFCASSPLSSGTDTQYFGPGTRLTVL.

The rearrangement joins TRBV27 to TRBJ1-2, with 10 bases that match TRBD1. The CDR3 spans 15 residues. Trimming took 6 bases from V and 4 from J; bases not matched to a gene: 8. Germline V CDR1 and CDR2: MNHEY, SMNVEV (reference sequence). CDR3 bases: TGTGCCAGCAGGATTGACAGGGGGCGCAGCTATGGCTACACCTTC. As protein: CASRIDRGRSYGYTF.

As DNA, the CDR3 is TGTGCCAGCAGCCCTCTACAGGGATCAGATACGCAGTATTTT. The encoded protein is CASSPLQGSDTQYF. The chain is built from TRBV5-4 and TRBJ2-3; tentative D call: TRBD1 (6 bases). Germline V gene data show CDR1 as SGHNT and CDR2 as YYREEE (reference sequence). With 4 bases removed from V and 4 bases from J, the gap between germline ends came to 13 bases. CDR3 length: 14 amino acids.

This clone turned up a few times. CDR3 region: CASSRQGGSGGSYEQYF. The DNA of the CDR3 is TGTGCCAGCAGTCGACAGGGGGGTAGCGGGGGTTCCTACGAGCAGTACTTC. V gene TRBV6-6 combines with J gene TRBJ2-7; possibly TRBD1 or TRBD2 for D (9 bases each). CDR1 and CDR2 (germline): MNHNY, SVGAGI (reference sequence). V was clipped by 5 bases and J by 1 base, with 21 bases between them. This CDR3 has 17 amino acids.

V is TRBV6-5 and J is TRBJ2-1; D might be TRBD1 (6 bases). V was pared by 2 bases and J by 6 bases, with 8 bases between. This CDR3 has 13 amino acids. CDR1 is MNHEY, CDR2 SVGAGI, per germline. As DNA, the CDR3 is TGTGCCAGCAGTTACGGGGGCACCAATGAGCAGTTCTTC. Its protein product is CASSYGGTNEQFF.

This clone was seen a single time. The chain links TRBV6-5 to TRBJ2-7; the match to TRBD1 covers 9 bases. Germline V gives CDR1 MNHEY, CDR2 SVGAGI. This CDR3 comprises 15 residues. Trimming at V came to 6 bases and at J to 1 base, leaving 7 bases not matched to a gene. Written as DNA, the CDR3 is TGTGCCAGCAGAGAGGGACAGGGAATTTCCTACGAGCAGTACTTC. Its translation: CASREGQGISYEQYF.

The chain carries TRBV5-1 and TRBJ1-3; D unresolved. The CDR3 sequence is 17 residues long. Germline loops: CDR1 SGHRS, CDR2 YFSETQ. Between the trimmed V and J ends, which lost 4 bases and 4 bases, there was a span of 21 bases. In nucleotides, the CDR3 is TGCGCCAGCAGCCCCGCGGGTGTCCCCTACTCAGGAAACACCATATATTTT. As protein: CASSPAGVPYSGNTIYF.

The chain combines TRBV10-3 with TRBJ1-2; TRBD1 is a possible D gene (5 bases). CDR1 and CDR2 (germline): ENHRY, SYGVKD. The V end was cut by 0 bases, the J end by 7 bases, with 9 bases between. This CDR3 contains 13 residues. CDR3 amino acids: CAISESRGSGYTF. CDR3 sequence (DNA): TGTGCCATCAGTGAGTCACGGGGGTCTGGCTACACCTTC.

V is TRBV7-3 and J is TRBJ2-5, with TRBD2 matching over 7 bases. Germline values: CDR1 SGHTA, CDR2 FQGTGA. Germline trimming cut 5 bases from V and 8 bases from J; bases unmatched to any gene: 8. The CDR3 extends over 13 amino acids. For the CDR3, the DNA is TGTGCCAGCAGCACGGGGGGTTCTGGTACCCAGTACTTC. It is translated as CASSTGGSGTQYF. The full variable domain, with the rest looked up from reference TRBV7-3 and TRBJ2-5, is GAGVSQTPSNKVTEKGKYVELRCDPISGHTALYWYRQSLGQGPEFLIYFQGTGAADDSGLPNDRFFAVRPEGSVSTLKIQRTERGDSAVYLCASSTGGSGTQYFGPGTRLLVL.

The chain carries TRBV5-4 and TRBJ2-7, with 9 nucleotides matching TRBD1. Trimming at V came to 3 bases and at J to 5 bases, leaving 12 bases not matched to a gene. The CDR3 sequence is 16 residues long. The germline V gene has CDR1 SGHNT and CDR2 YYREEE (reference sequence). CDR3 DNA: TGTGCCAGCAGCTCTGGCCGGGACAGGGTCTACCACGAGCAGTACTTC. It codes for CASSSGRDRVYHEQYF.

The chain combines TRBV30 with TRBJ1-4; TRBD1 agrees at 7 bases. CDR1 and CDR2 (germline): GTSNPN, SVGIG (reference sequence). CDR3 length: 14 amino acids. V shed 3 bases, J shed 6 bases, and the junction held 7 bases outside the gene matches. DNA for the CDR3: TGTGCCTGGAGACAAACCGGGACAGATGAAAAACTGTTTTTT. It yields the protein CAWRQTGTDEKLFF.

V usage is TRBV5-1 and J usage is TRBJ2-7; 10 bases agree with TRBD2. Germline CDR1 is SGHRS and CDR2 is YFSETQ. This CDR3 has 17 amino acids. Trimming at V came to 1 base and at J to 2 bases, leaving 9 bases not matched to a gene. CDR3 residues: CASSLSSSGGTTYEQYF. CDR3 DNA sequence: TGCGCCAGCAGCTTGAGCTCTAGCGGGGGAACCACCTACGAGCAGTACTTC. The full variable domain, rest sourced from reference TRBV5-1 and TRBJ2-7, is KAGVTQTPRYLIKTRGQQVTLSCSPISGHRSVSWYQQTPGQGLQFLFEYFSETQRNKGNFPGRFSGRQFSNSRSEMNVSTLELGDSALYLCASSLSSSGGTTYEQYFGPGTRLTVT.

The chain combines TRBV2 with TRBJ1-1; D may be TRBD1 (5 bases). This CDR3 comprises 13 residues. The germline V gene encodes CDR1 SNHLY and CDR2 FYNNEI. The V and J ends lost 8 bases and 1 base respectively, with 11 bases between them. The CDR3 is CASFKGRNTEAFF. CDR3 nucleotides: TGTGCCAGCTTCAAGGGGCGGAACACTGAAGCTTTCTTT.

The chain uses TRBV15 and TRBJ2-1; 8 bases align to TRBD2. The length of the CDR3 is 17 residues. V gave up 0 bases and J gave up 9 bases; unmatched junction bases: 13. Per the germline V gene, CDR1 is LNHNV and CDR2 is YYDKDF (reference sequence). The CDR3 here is CATSRERGDATLGEQFF. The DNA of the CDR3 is TGTGCCACCAGCAGAGAGCGGGGGGACGCCACCTTGGGTGAGCAGTTCTTC.

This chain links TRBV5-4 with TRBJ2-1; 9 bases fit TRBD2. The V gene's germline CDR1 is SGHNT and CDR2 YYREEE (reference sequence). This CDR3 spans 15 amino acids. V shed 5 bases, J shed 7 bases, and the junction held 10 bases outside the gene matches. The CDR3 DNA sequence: TGTGCCAGCAGTCATAGCGGGGGAGGAGGTAATGAGCAGTTCTTC. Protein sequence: CASSHSGGGGNEQFF.

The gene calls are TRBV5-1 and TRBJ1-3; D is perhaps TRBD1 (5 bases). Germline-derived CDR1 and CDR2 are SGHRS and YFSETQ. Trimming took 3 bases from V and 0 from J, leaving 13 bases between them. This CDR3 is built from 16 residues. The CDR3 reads CASSYQQVNSGNTIYF. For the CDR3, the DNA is TGCGCCAGCAGCTATCAACAGGTCAACTCTGGAAACACCATATATTTT.

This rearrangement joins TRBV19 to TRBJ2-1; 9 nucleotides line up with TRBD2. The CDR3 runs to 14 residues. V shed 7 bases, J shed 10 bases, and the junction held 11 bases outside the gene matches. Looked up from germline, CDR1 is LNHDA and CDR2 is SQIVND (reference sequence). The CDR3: CASTPAGGASEQFF. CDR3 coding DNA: TGTGCCAGTACCCCGGCGGGGGGGGCGTCAGAGCAGTTCTTC.